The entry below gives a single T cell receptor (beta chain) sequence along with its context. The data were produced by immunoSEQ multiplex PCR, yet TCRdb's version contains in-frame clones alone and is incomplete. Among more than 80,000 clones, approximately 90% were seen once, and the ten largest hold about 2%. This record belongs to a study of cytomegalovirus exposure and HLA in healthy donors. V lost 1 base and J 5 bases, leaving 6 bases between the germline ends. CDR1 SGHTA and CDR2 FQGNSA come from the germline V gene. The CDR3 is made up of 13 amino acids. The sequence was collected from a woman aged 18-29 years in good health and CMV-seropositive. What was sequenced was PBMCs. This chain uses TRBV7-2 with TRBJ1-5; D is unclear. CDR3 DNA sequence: TGTGCCAGCAGCTTAGAGGGAGATCAGCCCCAGCATTTT. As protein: CASSLEGDQPQHF.